A selection of T cell receptor beta chains follows, all from one sample in a study of T-cell reconstitution after alpha-beta-depleted transplantation in children. TCRdb re-called the PCR reads through MiXCR, storing one row per CDR3 protein. The table has about 240,000 distinct CDR3 sequences, around 11% seen once. The source was PBMCs from the stem cell graft donor, collected from the stem cell graft. Receptors originate from a human donor who donated a stem cell graft to a child with acute lymphoblastic leukemia. Each CDR3 is given with its conserved first and last residue. The D gene is left open where the match is weak. Only some rows state a clone size, as once, few, many or a class for expanded clones.

>many|TRBV7-2|TRBJ2-7|NA
CASSLWSYEQYF
TGTGCCAGCAGCTTATGGTCCTACGAGCAGTACTTC
>many|TRBV28|TRBJ2-4|NA
CASSLSTVRSKNIQYF
TGTGCCAGCAGTTTAAGTACCGTCCGGAGCAAAAACATTCAGTACTTC
>many|TRBV11-2|TRBJ2-7|NA
CASSQRGEQYF
TGTGCCAGCAGCCAACGGGGCGAGCAGTACTTC
>NA|TRBV9|TRBJ2-1|NA
CASSVGPSSYNEQFF
TGTGCCAGCAGCGTTGGCCCCAGCTCCTACAATGAGCAGTTCTTC
>many|TRBV7-9|TRBJ1-4|TRBD1
CASSSSTGLEKLFF
TGTGCCAGCAGCTCTTCGACAGGGTTGGAAAAACTGTTTTTT
>many|TRBV27|TRBJ2-1|NA
CASSPAVTGTLAYNEQFF
TGTGCCAGCAGTCCCGCTGTTACAGGGACACTGGCCTACAATGAGCAGTTCTTC
>many|TRBV4-3|TRBJ1-1|NA
CASSQDSYGGETEAFF
TGCGCCAGCAGCCAAGACAGCTACGGGGGGGAGACTGAAGCTTTCTTT
>many|TRBV11-2|TRBJ2-5|TRBD2
CASSLGVAGGGGQETQYF
TGTGCCAGCAGCTTAGGGGTAGCGGGAGGGGGTGGACAAGAGACCCAGTACTTC
>few|TRBV5-6|TRBJ2-2|NA
CASTYGTLNTGELFF
TGTGCCAGCACCTACGGGACCCTGAACACCGGGGAGCTGTTTTTT
>NA|TRBV20-1|TRBJ2-7|NA
CSAQWGPYEQYF
TGCAGTGCTCAATGGGGGCCCTACGAGCAGTACTTC
>many|TRBV6-5|TRBJ2-1|TRBD1
CASSYSVIPGQGLQVQFF
TGTGCCAGCAGTTACTCGGTTATACCGGGACAGGGACTCCAGGTGCAGTTCTTC
>many|TRBV12-3/TRBV12-4|TRBJ2-1|TRBD1
CASRRRGQGANEQFF
TGTGCCAGCAGGCGGCGGGGACAGGGGGCGAATGAGCAGTTCTTC
>NA|TRBV6-2/TRBV6-3|TRBJ2-1|TRBD2
CASSYSRLAGGIWSEQFF
TGTGCCAGCAGTTACTCGAGGCTAGCGGGGGGGATCTGGAGTGAGCAGTTCTTC
>NA|TRBV7-2|TRBJ1-5|NA
CASSLDGIGNQPQHF
TGTGCCAGCAGCTTAGATGGGATAGGCAATCAGCCCCAGCATTTT
>many|TRBV7-3|TRBJ1-2|NA
CASSLGVEGHGYTF
TGTGCCAGCAGCTTAGGAGTGGAAGGTCATGGCTACACCTTC
>NA|TRBV5-1|TRBJ2-2|TRBD1
CASSPRRGTGADGELFF
TGCGCCAGCAGCCCCCGAAGGGGGACAGGGGCGGACGGGGAGCTGTTTTTT
>many|TRBV21-1|TRBJ1-5|NA
CASSPRHPYSNQPQHF
TGTGCCAGCAGCCCTCGACACCCTTATAGCAATCAGCCCCAGCATTTT
>many|TRBV29-1|TRBJ1-2|NA
CSVGDSRGYTF
TGCAGCGTGGGGGACTCGAGAGGCTACACCTTC
>many|TRBV21-1|TRBJ2-2|NA
CASSKKSPWDRVRTGELFF
TGTGCCAGCAGCAAAAAGAGCCCCTGGGACAGGGTACGCACCGGGGAGCTGTTTTTT
>many|TRBV27|TRBJ1-5|NA
CASRQGGQPQHF
TGTGCCAGCAGACAGGGAGGTCAGCCCCAGCATTTT